The source of this TCR beta chain is a study of cytomegalovirus exposure and HLA in healthy donors (dated by TCRdb to about 2017). For the wider study: An earlier analysis of about 560 of the donors reported 276 Gb of sequence data and around 120 million unique TCR beta sequences obtained from approximately 180 million T cells. The number of typed donors differed by locus: about 620-640 for A, B, C, DRB1 and DQB1; approximately 540 for DQA1; fewer than 610 for DPA1; and approximately 450 for DPB1. Donor age, sex, ethnicity and CMV serostatus were collected together with the repertoire data. The T cell repertoires of under 750 subjects were profiled by immunosequencing and related to cytomegalovirus serostatus. Genome-wide SNP genotypes for about 65% of the 666 donors were used in a later genetic analysis, which treated that subset as a discovery cohort. Every discovery cohort repertoire had been produced on one sequencing platform. The study aimed to test whether cataloging public T cell receptors could reveal signatures of past pathogen exposure. An early release covering just under 650 HLA-typed donors comprised about 300 gigabases of sequencing data and around 86 million unique TCR sequences. Roughly 5 DR-DQ haplotypes were treated as single units for association and clustering because of strong linkage in the cohort. High-throughput TCR immunosequencing, statistical association of individual TCRs with disease status, and machine learning were combined to predict cytomegalovirus infection status. To decide whether each TCR beta V gene segment behaved as functional or pseudogenic, an earlier analysis of approximately 590 of the donors relied on high-throughput TCR beta sequencing. HLA typing included class I and class II loci at four-digit resolution. The later analysis used no new phenotypic data to find candidate immune exposures, relying instead on TCR beta sequences and their occurrence across donors. Besides the first cohort of approximately 710 subjects, a separate validation cohort made up of 120 different subjects was used. To study patterns of TCR occurrence, a later analysis re-analyzed previously published TCR beta repertoires from 666 donors and added high-resolution HLA genotyping. Among around 400 genotyped donors of the cohort, an average of roughly 240,000 unique TCR beta nucleotide sequences were sequenced per donor, about a sixth of them non-productive. Among the roughly 390 genotyped donors, approximately 76% belonged to the genetic ancestry cluster associated with self-reported Caucasian donors.

CDR1 and CDR2, looked up from the germline V gene, are SGDLS and YYNGEE. The CDR3 starts with the cysteine, ends with the phenylalanine, and has 12 residues. The retained sequence is limited to the CDR3, 36 bases, with the frame set at the first base. Deletion took 0 bases off V and 8 bases off J, with a span of 8 bases between the germline ends. Here is what the overall study found, with its caveats: Assigning TCR associations to individual alleles was difficult when HLA alleles, especially DR and DQ, strongly co-occurred. Linkage disequilibrium might explain the correlated functional status among segregating V segments, but an unknown experimental factor could not be excluded. A cluster of highly shared sequence variants was judged likely to be a technical artifact of the sequencing pipeline. In a later genetic analysis, a missense DCLRE1C variant was associated with V-gene and J-gene trimming of TCR beta chains, and the association was replicated in an independent cohort. A further reported finding was that TCR beta sequences accurately predicted the HLA-A and HLA-B alleles for most subjects in the first cohort. A later analysis found that HLA-associated TCR beta chains were more clonally expanded and had lower generation probabilities than equally common non-associated chains. Three of the identified cytomegalovirus-associated TCR beta chains were confirmed in vitro to be specific for cytomegalovirus antigens. HLA typing was unavailable for some donors at each locus, so association tests used only the typed subset. Because counts were too low, seventeen rarely observed V segments, including chromosome 9 orphons, were excluded from the earlier analysis of about 500 of the donors. According to a later genetic analysis, donors in an Asian-associated ancestry cluster had fewer N-insertions in productive TCRs than the roughly 670-donor mean. In a later analysis, most CMV-associated TCR beta chains were found to appear HLA-restricted, with HLA associations seemingly driven largely by CMV exposure. Most TCR sequences were seen in very few donors, while some public TCRs were found in many individuals. The presence/absence analyses assumed that sequencing depth was roughly uniform across donors, and that assumption may not be true. The cohort was sequenced for TCR beta chains only, and without alpha or paired-chain data the features that could be detected were limited. CMV serostatus was the only immune exposure information available for the cohort. Several of the top co-occurrence clusters appeared to be linked to parvovirus B19, influenza, CMV and Epstein-Barr virus, according to a later analysis. In a later analysis, the rate of TCR association differed among HLA loci, with DRB1 alleles having the most associated TCRs and HLA-C alleles having the fewest. The study listed 150 to 200 TCR beta chains as associated with cytomegalovirus. In an earlier analysis of some 540 of the donors, most TCR beta V segments appeared in productive rearrangements about 90% or about 30% of the time, broadly matching IMGT annotations. The authors suggested that the approach could potentially be extended to other disease states and immunological phenotypes. A later analysis associated about 17,000 TCR beta sequences with specific HLA alleles at a false discovery rate of 0.05. Cytomegalovirus status was reported to be diagnosed by the classifier with high specificity and sensitivity in both the original and validation cohorts. Because the 87-base-pair reads could not distinguish some IMGT-functional V segments, including TRBV6-2 and TRBV6-3, those segments were excluded.

Library method: the immunoSEQ multiplex PCR assay. A mixture of 60 forward primers for TCR Vbeta segments and 13 reverse primers for TCR Jbeta segments was used in the multiplex PCR. The CDR3 region of rearranged TCR beta genes was amplified from genomic DNA with a multiplex PCR assay. The amplified TCR beta libraries were sequenced on the Illumina HiSeq System as 87-base-pair reads. Per the source publication's procedure: In a later analysis, tens of millions of unique TCR beta chains were counted across the roughly 610 repertoires, and around 10 million of these chains were shared by at least two donors. A nearest-neighbor algorithm error-corrected the raw reads and collapsed the reads into unique sequences, merging closely related sequences to remove PCR and sequencing errors. V, D and J gene segments were assigned by aligning CDR3 sequences to IMGT reference sequences. For a sequence to be retained, a match of at least six nucleotides to both a V gene segment and a J gene segment was required. Rearrangements were called productive when the CDR3 lacked stop codons and stayed in frame with V and J; all others were non-productive. CDR3 was defined by IMGT convention, running from the second conserved V-encoded cysteine to the conserved J-encoded phenylalanine. The earlier analysis of about 610 of the donors excluded any sequence lacking an unambiguous match to a single V gene segment. An earlier analysis of 450 to 650 of the donors called V segments functional above 56.7% productive rearrangements and segregating when the between-donor standard deviation exceeded 5%. A statistical classification framework was developed to diagnose cytomegalovirus status using the catalog of TCR beta chain sequences. In a later analysis, V and J genes were assigned by comparing TCR nucleotide sequences against IMGT/GENE-DB human TR gene sequences. In a later analysis, CDR3 sequences and most-parsimonious VDJ recombination scenarios were assigned using the TCRdist pipeline. In a later analysis, every TCR beta chain was defined by the combination of its CDR3 amino acid sequence and its V-gene family, and reads without a unique V-gene family were dropped. A later analysis removed 600 or so highly shared, low-generation-probability nucleotide sequences to deal with suspected cross-contamination and a sequencing artifact. A later analysis calculated a clonal expansion index for each public chain from normalized within-repertoire ranks of inferred template counts. In a later analysis, generation probabilities were computed using a VDJ recombination model fitted to out-of-frame rearrangements, and the results were checked against IGoR. In a later analysis, TCR-TCR, TCR-HLA and TCR-CMV co-occurrence was scored with hypergeometric tests, and a repertoire-size bias correction was applied to TCR pairs. False discovery rates were estimated in a later analysis by permuting HLA or CMV assignments 20 times. In a later analysis, co-occurring TCRs were grouped with DBSCAN, and TCRdist sequence similarity was added when clustering was performed within HLA-allele-positive subsets. Co-occurrence clustering excluded repertoires with fewer than 30,000 or more than 120,000 public chains, plus five with anomalous nucleotide sharing. What TCRdb holds here is the immuneACCESS table cut down to in-frame rearrangements. Part of the clones is not present; checked against another copy, under half of the missing clones reflect an unresolved V gene, and the others are unexplained. The D gene and trimming were derived from the DNA, and the V and J assignments and clone size from that table. This sample comprises 130,000 to 150,000 clones, under 90% of them detected only once. Just over 4.5% of the sample belongs to the ten largest clones.

As to this clone: No cognate antigen has been identified for it. No quality values exist for individual bases; no much larger clone is one base distant.

The cohort was made up of hundreds of healthy bone marrow donors. At the time of sampling, every cohort member was nominally healthy, though immune exposures that went unrecorded were likely present. The donor was CMV seronegative and belonged to the group of under 400 seronegative cohort members. Every donor gave a peripheral blood sample, and the peripheral blood mononuclear cells from that sample were used for TCR beta sequencing. The Qiagen DNeasy Blood Extraction Kit was used to extract genomic DNA from the blood cell samples. The chain is assembled from TRBV9 and TRBJ1-2, with no reliable assignment of the D segment. This TCR came from a man aged 40-50 years in good health and CMV-seronegative. The sequenced sample consisted of PBMCs. The DNA sequence is given as TGTGCCAGCAGCGTAGGCCTTCAGGGCTACACCTTC. Its protein is CASSVGLQGYTF.